This entry features one T cell receptor (beta chain) sequence. Its antigen is not identified. The data were taken from a study of OX40 agonist ivuxolimab in advanced cancers. As for the study in general: Participants averaged 60 years of age (range roughly 23 to 85) and were 75% to 90% male.

The cohort excluded patients with autoimmune disease history or systemic immunosuppression. Study conclusions and caveats: Blood T cells, both CD4+ and CD8+, expanded clonally by week 6 at 0.1 to 3.0 mg/kg. Among T cells, CD8+ cells averaged more expanded clones than CD4+ cells.

Sequenced by immunoSEQ multiplex PCR; TCRdb stores in-frame clones only, minus some. Of 55,000 to 60,000 clones listed, around four fifths are singletons. V lost 2 bases and J lost 6, with 9 bases in between. Germline values: CDR1 GTSNPN, CDR2 SVGIG (reference sequence). CDR3 length equals 12 residues. The receptor was isolated from an adult with an advanced solid tumor such as melanoma, head and neck, liver or kidney cancer. Sample: CD4+ or CD8+ T cells sorted from blood, taken in a trial of the OX40 agonist ivuxolimab. This sequence joins TRBV30 and TRBJ2-3; D is unclear. The chain's CDR3 is CAWSPLEDTQYF. CDR3 DNA sequence: TGTGCCTGGAGTCCCTTGGAGGATACGCAGTATTTT.